This T cell receptor (beta chain) was captured in a study of cytotoxic CD8 clonotypes in ibrutinib-treated CLL. The overall study: Median treatment time before response sampling was 12 months, range 6 to 36.

This clone was observed a few times. Germline assignment: CDR1 MNHEY and CDR2 SMNVEV (reference sequence). V shed 4 bases, J shed 2 bases, and the junction held 2 bases outside the gene matches. The CDR3 contains 14 residues. Deep sequencing aimed at 1 in 200,000 to 1 in 1 million T cells' resolution. Only in-frame clones appear in the TCRdb table, and some are missing; sequencing was by immunoSEQ multiplex PCR. Here the sample spans under 150,000 clones, 65% to 85% being singletons. The origin of this receptor is a human donor with chronic lymphocytic leukemia. The chain has TRBV27 and TRBJ2-7; 10 bases line up with TRBD1. The sequencing used PBMCs, collected after 36 months of ibrutinib treatment. CDR3 sequence (DNA): TGTGCCAGCAGTTGGACAGGGGGAACCTACGAGCAGTACTTC. As protein: CASSWTGGTYEQYF.